These T cell receptor beta chains were read from a single sample in a study of T cell clones after liver transplantation. Profiled with immunoSEQ multiplex PCR; TCRdb holds only in-frame clones, not every one. The table has 45,000 to 55,000 clones, approximately 84% seen once. The sample consisted of CD4+ T cells from blood, taken before liver transplant. These receptors were collected from a human donor who received a liver transplant. Both conserved end residues are part of each CDR3. A D gene is named only where the DNA matches it firmly. Rows may omit the clone size; those that give it use once, few, many or a size class.

size	V	length	J	D	CDR3	DNA
NA	TRBV6-6	15	TRBJ1-1	NA	CASRLSGNGNTEAFF	TGTGCCAGCAGATTATCGGGGAACGGGAACACTGAAGCTTTCTTT
few	TRBV11-2	14	TRBJ1-6	NA	CASSLRRDGSPLHF	TGTGCCAGCAGCTTACGAAGGGACGGGTCACCCCTCCACTTT
NA	TRBV28	11	TRBJ1-3	NA	CASDSRNTIYF	TGTGCCAGTGACAGCCGAAACACCATATATTTT
NA	TRBV7-2	13	TRBJ1-2	TRBD1	CASSSDRVTGYTF	TGTGCCAGCAGCTCAGACAGGGTTACGGGCTACACCTTC
NA	TRBV18	16	TRBJ1-2	NA	CASSPSRATLGYGYTF	TGTGCCAGCTCACCCTCCCGAGCGACCCTGGGCTATGGCTACACCTTC
medium-sized	TRBV9	15	TRBJ2-5	NA	CASSKQGGTRETQYF	TGTGCCAGCAGCAAACAGGGAGGGACCAGAGAGACCCAGTACTTC
NA	TRBV10-3	14	TRBJ2-2	TRBD2	CAITSGLSTGELFF	TGTGCCATCACTAGCGGGTTATCCACCGGGGAGCTGTTTTTT
NA	TRBV7-9	12	TRBJ2-7	NA	CASSLARGEQYF	TGTGCCAGCAGCTTAGCTCGGGGCGAGCAGTACTTC
few	TRBV6-5	15	TRBJ2-1	NA	CASSRTGSGDNEQFF	TGTGCCAGCAGTAGGACAGGGAGCGGGGACAATGAGCAGTTCTTC
NA	TRBV27	15	TRBJ2-2	NA	CASSLRGINTGELFF	TGTGCCAGCAGTTTACGTGGAATAAACACCGGGGAGCTGTTTTTT
NA	TRBV5-1	15	TRBJ2-7	NA	CASRRALTVAYEQYF	TGCGCCAGCAGGAGAGCCCTGACTGTAGCCTACGAGCAGTACTTC
NA	TRBV6-5	14	TRBJ2-1	NA	CASSPSTGDNEQFF	TGTGCCAGCAGCCCCTCGACTGGAGACAATGAGCAGTTCTTC